This T cell receptor beta chain was captured in a study of shared clonotypes between healthy human individuals. Notes on the study in general: The diversity represented, both genetic and in exposure history, was limited by few donors. Generation probabilities of non-shared clonotypes were lower (relative to those shared by all four donors). Naive subsets usually exceeded memory subsets in estimated richness. Of the naive CD4 clonotypes, roughly 5% were shared across a handful of donors.

This CDR3 is built from 14 residues. J was trimmed by 10 bases and V by 5 bases; bases with no gene match: 11. Germline CDR1 SGHTA, CDR2 FQGTGA. With regard to this clone: Its antigen is as yet unknown.

The naive CD8 fraction comprised CD45RO-negative cells positively selected for CCR7 and excluded terminally differentiated effector memory CD45RA+ cells. Using immunoSEQ multiplex PCR, the repertoire was profiled, and TCRdb retains in-frame clones only, with some absent. Here the sample spans 550,000 to 750,000 clones, approximately 90% being singletons. V is TRBV7-3 and J is TRBJ2-1; the match to TRBD2 covers 7 bases. The source material was naive CD8+ T cells sorted from blood. The receptor was isolated from a man aged 25 to 45 in good health. CDR3 sequence (DNA): TGTGCCAGCAGCCCACTTGGACTAGTGAGGGAGCAGTTCTTC. Translated: CASSPLGLVREQFF.